Described below is a single T cell receptor beta chain sequence and its context. Antigen specificity is unknown. PCR employed 60 Vbeta and 13 Jbeta primers. Generated by immunoSEQ multiplex PCR, the TCRdb table keeps only in-frame clones and is missing some. The sample holds about 140,000 clones; around 80% are singletons and the top ten take around 10%. V shed 4 bases, J shed 4 bases, and the junction held 4 bases outside the gene matches. CDR3 length: 14 amino acids. The germline V gene has CDR1 SGHNT and CDR2 YYREEE (reference sequence). The source of the sample is a study of cytomegalovirus exposure and HLA in healthy donors. Study at large: Genotyping of more than 300 donors showed that around 85% belonged to the Caucasian-associated ancestry cluster. Findings and limits, study-wide: CMV serostatus alone was available as immune exposure information. Researchers left out some V segments, among them TRBV6-2 and TRBV6-3, as indistinguishable. Cytomegalovirus-associated TCR beta chains were listed, numbering 164.

The origin of this receptor is a woman aged 45-65 years in good health and CMV-seropositive. The sequenced sample was PBMCs. The J gene is TRBJ2-2, the V gene TRBV5-4, with 7 bases identical to TRBD1. The CDR3 protein is CASSKGGLTGELFF. DNA of the CDR3: TGTGCCAGCAGCAAAGGGGGCCTCACCGGGGAGCTGTTTTTT. The full variable domain, with the rest looked up from reference TRBV5-4 and TRBJ2-2, is ETGVTQSPTHLIKTRGQQVTLRCSSQSGHNTVSWYQQALGQGPQFIFQYYREEENGRGNFPPRFSGLQFPNYSSELNVNALELDDSALYLCASSKGGLTGELFFGEGSRLTVL.